The clone carrying this TCR beta chain appeared a few times. Its antigen is not identified. The data originate from a study of blood T cells in healthy people across ages. Overall study findings and caveats: Long-lived donors carried more naive CD4+ cells and greater diversity than aged donors. Roughly linearly, TCR beta diversity per million T cells fell as age increased. It was not possible, with unsorted PBMCs, to conclusively compare naive and antigen-experienced cells. Possibly confounding the expanded clonotype changes was the fact that donor CMV status was unknown.

Through a sample-barcoded 5' primer and a J-beta primer mix, a second PCR was run for 7 to 11 cycles. TCRdb recomputed calls from the 5' RACE reads with MiXCR, one row per CDR3 protein. Of 1.4 million to 1.5 million distinct CDR3 sequences listed, 40% to 50% are singletons. Trimming took off 5 bases at V and 5 bases at J, with 21 bases between the two ends. Germline V gives CDR1 SGHVS, CDR2 FNYEAQ. The CDR3 covers 16 residues. The chain is built from TRBV7-6 and TRBJ1-2; TRBD1 is a possible D gene (5 bases). The specimen was blood. This TCR came from a young woman in good health. DNA for the CDR3: TGTGCCAGCAGCAAGGGACGGCGCGAGGGATTTTATGGCTACACCTTC. Protein product: CASSKGRREGFYGYTF.